The 30 T cell receptor beta chains below all came from one sample that was sequenced in a study of tumor-infiltrating lymphocytes in primary liver carcinoma. Reverse transcription of 450 to 500 ng total RNA with a constant-region primer produced TCR beta cDNA. Sequencing libraries for TCR beta derived from three nested multiplex PCR rounds that used slightly modified ARM-PCR. TRBV1-TRBV30 forward primers paired with a C-beta reverse primer drove the first two PCR rounds, approximately 11 cycles each. TCRdb redid the calling of the multiplex PCR reads with MiXCR, one entry per CDR3 protein. The sample records some 180,000 distinct CDR3 sequences, 85% being singletons. Unsorted bulk tissue (roughly 17-32 mg) underwent RNA and DNA co-extraction. Sequences were obtained from tumor tissue from primary liver carcinoma. The receptors come from a middle-aged man with primary liver carcinoma and hepatitis B virus infection.

Comment on this clonotype: A junction end diverges from the germline sequence, so it may reflect a read error. In DNA, the CDR3 is TGCAGGGTTGTCGGACAGATCAATCAGCACCAGCATTTC. This encodes CRVVGQINQHQHF. The rearrangement uses TRBV29-1 and TRBJ1-5; possible D gene TRBD1, 6 bases. CDR1 SQVTM and CDR2 ANQGSEA come from the germline V gene. This CDR3 has 13 residues.

As for this clonotype: One end of the junction is discordant with germline, which a read error may explain. The J gene is TRBJ2-3, the V gene TRBV11-1; either TRBD1 or TRBD2 may fit D (5 bases each). The CDR3 has 19 residues. CDR1 and CDR2 from the germline V gene are SGHAT and FQDESV (reference sequence). DNA for the CDR3: TGTGCCAGCAACTCTGGGGGAAGTTCTGTTGGAGCCCGCACATATACGCAGTATTTT. Translated, it gives CASNSGGSSVGARTYTQYF.

In its sample, this clonotype was seen once. A much larger clonotype is one base distant, so this may be a read error. The V call is TRBV28, the J call TRBJ1-2; D is ambiguous. Germline loops: CDR1 MDHEN, CDR2 SYDVKM. Trimming left V 5 bases short and J 4 bases short, with 20 bases between. The CDR3 runs to 16 residues. The CDR3 sequence: CASSPAIVGRLYGYTF. Written as DNA, the CDR3 is TGTGCCAGCAGTCCCGCGATAGTAGGACGGCTCTATGGCTACACCTTC.

With regard to this clonotype: Because the CDR3 is missing its conserved closing phenylalanine or tryptophan, this is likely a read error. The genes are TRBV6-2 or TRBV6-3 and TRBJ2-7; 7 positions agree with TRBD1. Germline CDR1 MNHEY, CDR2 SVGEGT. CDR3 length: 16 amino acids. The V and J ends lost 0 bases and 3 bases, in that order; junction bases with no gene match: 8. Written as DNA, the CDR3 is TGTGCCAGCAGTTACTCGACACAGGGGAATCTCTACGAGCAGTACTAC. Its translation is CASSYSTQGNLYEQYY.

Concerning this clonotype: A read error may explain this, as a much larger clone is one base away. The chain uses TRBV5-4 and TRBJ2-7; 7 positions agree with TRBD1. Germline values: CDR1 SGHNT, CDR2 YYREEE (reference sequence). The CDR3 is 16 residues long. The CDR3 here is CVSSLTGTARLGEQYF. CDR3 nucleotides: TGTGTCAGCAGCCTAACCGGGACAGCTCGTTTAGGGGAGCAGTACTTC. The full variable domain, in which reference TRBV5-4 and TRBJ2-7 provide the parts outside the CDR3, is ETGVTQSPTHLIKTRGQQVTLRCSSQSGHNTVSWYQQALGQGPQFIFQYYREEENGRGNFPPRFSGLQFPNYSSELNVNALELDDSALYLCVSSLTGTARLGEQYFGPGTRLTVT.

Remarks on this clonotype: One junction end does not reproduce the germline sequence, and a read error may be involved. The rearrangement joins TRBV6-6 to TRBJ1-4, with a possible D match to TRBD1 (5 bases). The CDR3 spans 17 residues. Germline loops: CDR1 MNHNY, CDR2 SVGAGI (reference sequence). CDR3 nucleotides: TGTGCCAGGAGTTACTCGGACCCAGAGGGGACTAATGAAAAACTGCTTTTT. Translating gives CARSYSDPEGTNEKLLF.

Concerning this clonotype itself: Here the CDR3 omits its conserved ending phenylalanine or tryptophan, so a read error is the likely source. The chain links TRBV11-2 to TRBJ2-6; possibly TRBD2 for D (5 bases). CDR1 is SGHAT, CDR2 FQNNGV, per germline. This CDR3 spans 15 amino acids. CDR3 coding DNA: TGTACCACACAGCGGCCGCGCTCTGGGGCCAACGTCCTGACTATC. Its translation is CTTQRPRSGANVLTI.

This clonotype has only one observation. The chain combines TRBV29-1 with TRBJ2-7; 7 nucleotides match TRBD1. Germline assignment: CDR1 SQVTM and CDR2 ANQGSEA. Trimming cost V 0 bases and J 10 bases; bases outside gene matches: 15. The length of the CDR3 is 15 residues. The CDR3 nucleotides are TGCAGCGTTGAAGAAGTGACAGGGCCCGGTAGACGACAGTACTTC. Amino acid sequence: CSVEEVTGPGRRQYF.

Points on this clonotype: The final CDR3 position lacks the conserved phenylalanine or tryptophan, pointing to a likely read error. The chain carries TRBV6-1 and TRBJ2-3, with TRBD2 identical over 8 bases. The CDR3 spans 14 residues. The germline CDR1 and CDR2 sequences are MNHNS and SASEGT. CDR3 DNA sequence: TGTGCTAGCAGTGACACTAGCGGTGCAGATACGCAGTATCTT. Translation gives CASSDTSGADTQYL.

On this clonotype: The germline gene is not matched at one end of the junction; a read error may be the cause. The chain is built from TRBV6-1 and TRBJ1-2; 7 bases match TRBD1. This CDR3 is 13 amino acids long. In germline, CDR1 is MNHNS, CDR2 SASEGT. Here the CDR3 reads CASSTGQLYGYIF. CDR3 nucleotide sequence: TGTGCCAGCAGTACGGGACAGTTATATGGCTACATCTTC.

The V call is TRBV5-6, the J call TRBJ1-5, with D unclear. The J call could be wrong; TRBJ2-3 is a better fit for the DNA end. The V gene's germline CDR1 is SGHDT and CDR2 YYEEEE. CDR3 length: 12 amino acids. CDR3 DNA: TGTGCCAGCAGCATGGTGGATCAGCCCCAGTATTTT. Its translation: CASSMVDQPQYF.

This clonotype was observed at least ten times. V and J are TRBV12-3 or TRBV12-4 and TRBJ2-5; D unresolved. There are 13 residues in the CDR3. V gave up 7 bases and J gave up 1 base, with 10 bases separating them. CDR3 nucleotide sequence: TGTGCCAGCACCATCCGAAGCCAAGAGACCCAGTACTTC. This translates into CASTIRSQETQYF.

With respect to this clonotype: In this CDR3 the conserved last residue, phenylalanine or tryptophan, is missing, so a read error is likely. The limits of the CDR3 on the DNA are not certain, so only TCRdb's listed CDR3 is given. J is TRBJ1-5 and V is TRBV5-6. The germline V gene has CDR1 SGHDT and CDR2 YYEEEE. The CDR3 length equals 12 residues, ends included. CDR3 amino acids: CASSLVDQPQHC.

As for this clonotype: The junction shows a germline mismatch at one end, possibly a read error. V usage is TRBV4-3 and J usage is TRBJ2-4; no firm D call. The CDR3 length is 14 residues. Germline V gene lookup returns CDR1 LGHNA and CDR2 YSLEER. CDR3: CASNQDGQPNIQYF. CDR3 coding DNA: TGCGCCAGCAACCAAGATGGCCAACCGAACATTCAGTACTTC.

To note about this clonotype: A read error may account for a junction end that differs from germline. The chain employs TRBV11-2 and TRBJ2-7; D remains unclear. CDR3 length: 13 residues. Germline V gene data show CDR1 as SGHAT and CDR2 as FQNNGV. This chain's CDR3 is CVSSSRSAYEQYF. In DNA, the CDR3 is TGTGTCAGCAGTTCACGGAGTGCCTACGAGCAGTACTTC.

Concerning this clonotype itself: A read error may explain this, as a much larger clone is one base away. This chain connects TRBV15 to TRBJ2-7; possibly TRBD2 for D (5 bases). Looked up from germline, CDR1 is LNHNV and CDR2 is YYDKDF (reference sequence). The CDR3 has 13 residues. CDR3 sequence (DNA): TGTGCCACCAGGGGAGATAGTCTCTACGTGCAGTACTTC. Its translation: CATRGDSLYVQYF.

As for this clonotype: Lacking the conserved final phenylalanine or tryptophan, this CDR3 likely reflects a read error. The DNA is left out, because the CDR3 cannot be placed on it with certainty; the CDR3 is given as TCRdb lists it. The chain links TRBV6-6 to TRBJ1-1; TRBD1 is the table's D call and was not checked against the DNA. 13 amino acids form the CDR3, both terminal residues included. In germline, CDR1 is MNHNY, CDR2 SVGAGI (reference sequence). CDR3 sequence: CASSTGGTTEVFV.

As to this clonotype: At one end the junction does not follow the germline gene, possibly because of a read error. This chain joins TRBV6-1 and TRBJ2-3; D is ambiguous. This CDR3 is 14 amino acids long. CDR1 and CDR2 from the germline V gene are MNHNS and SASEGT. This chain's CDR3 is CATSDHTGTDTQYF. DNA for the CDR3: TGTGCCACCAGTGATCACACCGGCACAGATACGCAGTATTTT.

This chain's CDR3 is CASSLVAQGYYEQFF. The CDR3 DNA is TGTGCCAGCAGCTTGGTGGCACAGGGTTACTATGAGCAGTTCTTC. The genes are TRBV5-4 and TRBJ2-1; tentatively, D is TRBD1 (6 bases). Germline V gene sequence: CDR1 SGHNT, CDR2 YYREEE (reference sequence). There are 15 residues in the CDR3. The V and J ends lost 0 bases and 8 bases respectively, with 15 bases between them.

To note about this clonotype: One end of the junction does not line up with germline, which may come from a read error. The chain joins TRBV11-2 to TRBJ2-5; 7 bases match TRBD2. CDR3 length: 18 residues. Germline values: CDR1 SGHAT, CDR2 FQNNGV. The CDR3 is CASSPSSIQGSGRETQQF. The DNA of the CDR3 is TGTGCCAGCAGCCCTAGCTCAATCCAGGGTAGTGGGCGGGAGACCCAGCAATTC.

This clonotype was recorded only once. The chain links TRBV5-6 to TRBJ1-2; D unresolved. V lost 4 bases to trimming and J lost 0 bases, with 4 bases between them. CDR1 and CDR2 (germline): SGHDT, YYEEEE. The CDR3 runs 12 residues. For the CDR3, the DNA is TGTGCCAGCAGCCACACTAACTATGGCTACACCTTC. It translates to CASSHTNYGYTF. The full variable domain, its missing parts supplied by reference TRBV5-6 and TRBJ1-2, is DAGVTQSPTHLIKTRGQQVTLRCSPKSGHDTVSWYQQALGQGPQFIFQYYEEEERQRGNFPDRFSGHQFPNYSSELNVNALLLGDSALYLCASSHTNYGYTFGSGTRLTVV.

This clonotype was counted ten times or more. This chain connects TRBV5-1 to TRBJ2-7; 9 positions agree with TRBD1. The germline gives CDR1 SGHRS, CDR2 YFSETQ. There are 13 residues in the CDR3. V lost 4 bases, J lost 6 bases, and 5 bases stayed unmatched. CDR3 protein: CASSAGTGREQYF. CDR3 DNA: TGCGCCAGCAGCGCCGGGACAGGGCGCGAGCAGTACTTC.

Comments on this clonotype: At one of its ends the junction is not consistent with the germline gene, which may arise from a read error. This chain uses TRBV6-1 with TRBJ2-3, with 7 bases lining up with TRBD1. Germline CDR1 reads MNHNS; CDR2 reads SASEGT. The CDR3 runs to 12 residues. In nucleotides, the CDR3 is TGTGCCAGCAAATCAGGGACAGACACGCGGTATTTT. Protein sequence: CASKSGTDTRYF.

The DNA for the CDR3 is TGTACCAACAGTGAGGCGAGGGAAAGGGCGCCCCAGCATTTT. Its translation is CTNSEARERAPQHF. The chain links TRBV6-1 to TRBJ1-5; D ambiguous. This CDR3 contains 14 residues. The V gene's germline CDR1 is MNHNS and CDR2 SASEGT.

Worth noting for this clonotype: Germline is not matched at one junction end, which may reflect a read error. The gene calls are TRBV28 and TRBJ1-1, with TRBD1 as a possible D gene (5 bases). Germline CDR1 MDHEN, CDR2 SYDVKM. This CDR3 spans 14 amino acids. The CDR3 sequence is CASSLFGGNTEALF. DNA of the CDR3: TGTGCCAGCAGTTTATTCGGGGGTAACACTGAAGCTCTGTTT.

Remarks on this clonotype: This clone may be a read error of a much larger clone one base away. No conserved phenylalanine or tryptophan ends this CDR3, so it is likely a read error. The rearrangement links TRBV24-1 to TRBJ2-5; D possibly uses TRBD1 or TRBD2 (5 bases each). Germline V gene sequence: CDR1 KGHDR, CDR2 SFDVKD. V lost 2 bases, J lost 10 bases, and 19 bases lay in between. This CDR3 region has 15 residues. This CDR3 is CATSDSTAGPRGQYL. The CDR3 DNA is TGTGCCACCAGTGATTCGACCGCAGGGCCTCGGGGCCAGTACTTA.

In the case of this clonotype: At one end, the junction sequence differs from germline, possibly due to a read error. The CDR3 coding sequence is TGTGCCTTCAGCTTAGATCTGGGGGTGGCTCAGTCCCAGCATTTT. Protein product: CAFSLDLGVAQSQHF. The chain has TRBV11-3 and TRBJ1-5, with D maybe TRBD1 (5 bases). Germline CDR1 and CDR2: SGHNT and YENEEA. The CDR3 runs 15 residues.

The CDR3, as DNA: TGTGCCAGCAGCCACGGCGTGGGGGCCGATCAGCAGTTCTTC. It codes for CASSHGVGADQQFF. V gene TRBV6-2 or TRBV6-3 combines with J gene TRBJ2-1; the D gene is possibly TRBD1 (6 bases). The germline V gene encodes CDR1 MNHEY and CDR2 SVGEGT. With 6 bases removed from V and 11 bases from J, the gap between germline ends came to 20 bases. The length of the CDR3 is 14 residues.

As to this clonotype: Mismatch with germline at one junction end may stem from a read error. The chain employs TRBV11-3 and TRBJ2-1; either TRBD1 or TRBD2 may fit D (5 bases each). The CDR3 is made up of 15 amino acids. The germline gives CDR1 SGHNT, CDR2 YENEEA. The CDR3 region is CVSSFQGPLDIEQFF. As DNA, the CDR3 is TGTGTCAGCAGCTTCCAGGGACCTCTGGACATTGAGCAGTTCTTC.

With regard to this clonotype: As the CDR3 is not closed by the conserved phenylalanine or tryptophan, this likely results from a read error. V is TRBV29-1 and J is TRBJ1-1; TRBD1 might be the D (6 bases). In germline, CDR1 is SQVTM, CDR2 ANQGSEA. The CDR3 is 12 amino acids. This CDR3 reads CSLEGGPREAFS. The CDR3, as DNA: TGCAGCCTTGAAGGGGGTCCCAGGGAGGCTTTCTCT.